Listed below are T cell receptor beta chains from one sample, sequenced in a study of blood T cell repertoires in COVID-19. The repertoire was sequenced with immunoSEQ multiplex PCR; TCRdb's copy has only in-frame clones and lacks some. This table holds approximately 230,000 clones, 88% found once. Specimen: peripheral blood. The receptors stem from a man older than 75 with acute or convalescent COVID-19. Both conserved end residues are part of each CDR3. Each record gives: D gene, J gene, clone size, V gene, CDR3 DNA, CDR3 protein. The D gene is left open where the match is weak. Size is stated for part of the rows, as once, few or many counts, or as a class when the clone is expanded.

D: TRBD1
J: TRBJ1-2
size: .
V: TRBV7-2
DNA: TGTGCCAGCAGCTTAGGAGTATCCCGGACAGGGGTCGGCTACACCTTC
CDR3: CASSLGVSRTGVGYTF

D: TRBD1
J: TRBJ2-3
size: .
V: TRBV18
DNA: TGTGCCAGCTCACCAGGACAGGGGAACACAGATACGCAGTATTTT
CDR3: CASSPGQGNTDTQYF

D: TRBD1
J: TRBJ2-1
size: .
V: TRBV7-3
DNA: TGTGCCAGCAGCACGGGACAGGACCATGAGCAGTTCTTC
CDR3: CASSTGQDHEQFF

D: TRBD1
J: TRBJ2-5
size: .
V: TRBV6-2/TRBV6-3
DNA: TGTGCCAGCAGTTACGGCAGGGGGCTAGAGACCCAGTACTTC
CDR3: CASSYGRGLETQYF

D: .
J: TRBJ1-3
size: .
V: TRBV7-2
DNA: TGTGCCAGCAGCCAAGCAAGGGGACTCCGGAGCTCTGGAAACACCATATATTTT
CDR3: CASSQARGLRSSGNTIYF

D: .
J: TRBJ1-2
size: .
V: TRBV4-3
DNA: TGCGCCAGCAGCCAAGAGGTAGGGGAATACTATGGCTACACCTTC
CDR3: CASSQEVGEYYGYTF

D: .
J: TRBJ2-1
size: .
V: TRBV9
DNA: TGTGCCAGCAGCGTAGGCCAGATATACAATGAGCAGTTCTTC
CDR3: CASSVGQIYNEQFF

D: .
J: TRBJ1-2
size: .
V: TRBV28
DNA: TGTGCCAGCATCCGGGGGGGGTCAGATGGCTACACCTTC
CDR3: CASIRGGSDGYTF

D: TRBD1
J: TRBJ1-6
size: once
V: TRBV7-2
DNA: TGTGCCAGCACCCGGACGACAGGGGCTGGGGGGCCCCTCCACTTT
CDR3: CASTRTTGAGGPLHF

D: .
J: TRBJ2-3
size: .
V: TRBV28
DNA: TGTGCCAGCACCCTGGGGGGGGCGGCAGATACGCAGTATTTT
CDR3: CASTLGGAADTQYF

D: TRBD2
J: TRBJ2-4
size: few
V: TRBV7-2
DNA: TGTGCCAGCAGCTTAGCTTCTAGCGGGAGAAACATTCAGTACTTC
CDR3: CASSLASSGRNIQYF

D: TRBD1
J: TRBJ1-2
size: .
V: TRBV9
DNA: TGTGCCAGCAGCCTCGCCGGGACAGGGACCTATGGCTACACCTTC
CDR3: CASSLAGTGTYGYTF

D: TRBD1
J: TRBJ2-3
size: .
V: TRBV5-6
DNA: TGTGCCAGCAGCTTAGGACAGGGGATCACAGATACGCAGTATTTT
CDR3: CASSLGQGITDTQYF

D: TRBD2
J: TRBJ2-7
size: .
V: TRBV14
DNA: TGTGCCAGCAGCCTGGGACTAGCGGGCTACTACGAGCAGTACTTC
CDR3: CASSLGLAGYYEQYF

D: TRBD1
J: TRBJ1-2
size: .
V: TRBV2
DNA: TGTGCCAGCAGAGGGACAGGGAGGAACTATGGCTACACCTTC
CDR3: CASRGTGRNYGYTF